The table lists the clone carrying this T cell receptor (beta chain) with a few counts. Antigen: not known. This sample stems from a study of neoadjuvant anti-PD-1 for oral cavity cancer. About the study: Patients without progression received a fourth nivolumab dose around day 43, then surgical resection on days 50-56.

Blood libraries mostly used about 500 ng genomic DNA, six replicates each. Measured with immunoSEQ multiplex PCR; TCRdb has only the in-frame clones, and not every one. The table lists about 12,000 clones, about 62% of them singletons. PBMCs were not maintained or expanded in culture before analysis. Study conclusions and caveats: Higher pretreatment blood Treg/Th17 ratios correlated with higher pretreatment blood and lower post-treatment tumor TCRbeta clonality.

V shed 5 bases and J shed 0 bases, with 11 bases lying between them. The CDR3 has 15 residues. CDR1 and CDR2 (germline): MNHEY, SMNVEV (reference sequence). The chain uses TRBV27 and TRBJ2-1; a possible D gene is TRBD2 (7 bases). The sample consisted of PBMCs, taken before nivolumab (anti-PD-1) treatment. The receptor was derived from a person aged 40-85 years with oral cavity squamous cell carcinoma. The CDR3 is CASSRGGRSYNEQFF. In DNA, the CDR3 is TGTGCCAGCAGTAGGGGGGGCCGCTCCTACAATGAGCAGTTCTTC.